This TCR beta chain came from a study of T cell responses to AZD1222 COVID-19 vaccine. Concerning this clone: Its cognate antigen is unknown.

This table comes from immunoSEQ multiplex PCR, and its TCRdb copy is limited to in-frame clones, with some not included. The sample lists tens of thousands of clones; roughly 90% were seen once. Trimming at V came to 4 bases and at J to 3 bases, leaving 9 bases not matched to a gene. This CDR3 contains 15 residues. The germline V gene has CDR1 SGHRS and CDR2 YFSETQ. Findings and limits, study-wide: Donors in the cohort were predominantly white British and more often female, and clonal diversity was possibly underestimated.

This TCR was recovered from an adult who received the AZD1222 COVID-19 vaccine. V gene TRBV5-1 combines with J gene TRBJ2-5; TRBD1 matches at 7 bases. The input for sequencing was peripheral blood, taken 28 days after the second AZD1222 dose. The CDR3 is CASSPALTGEETQYF. The CDR3 DNA is TGCGCCAGCAGCCCGGCCCTCACAGGGGAAGAGACCCAGTACTTC.